The next 21 T cell receptor beta chains were all read from a single sample in a study of T-cell reconstitution after alpha-beta-depleted transplantation in children. Unique molecular identifiers were incorporated during preparation of the TCRbeta library. MiXCR, run by TCRdb on the PCR reads, gives a single entry per CDR3 protein. In the table there are 450,000 to 600,000 distinct CDR3 sequences, about an eighth of which are singletons. Sequenced material: PBMCs, mostly from graft donor cells, taken 360 days after TCRalphabeta/CD19-depleted stem cell transplant. The receptors were sampled from a male patient younger than 18 who had a stem cell transplant for acute myeloid leukemia, so the T cells may come from the graft donor.

V gene TRBV19 combines with J gene TRBJ2-1; D not resolved. The CDR3 sequence is 16 residues long. V gave up 6 bases and J gave up 2 bases, with 17 bases separating them. Germline CDR1 is LNHDA and CDR2 is SQIVND (reference sequence). CDR3 loop: CASSPRTSWTYNEQFF. The CDR3 bases are TGTGCCAGTAGCCCAAGGACCTCCTGGACCTACAATGAGCAGTTCTTC.

The V call is TRBV20-1, the J call TRBJ1-1; weak D call: TRBD1 (6 bases). From germline, CDR1 is DFQATT and CDR2 SNEGSKA (reference sequence). Trimming stripped 3 bases from V and 3 bases from J, with 23 bases between. The length of the CDR3 is 17 residues. The CDR3, as DNA: TGCAGTGCTAGCACCCCTTTACAGGGAAGGAAAGACACTGAAGCTTTCTTT. Translation gives CSASTPLQGRKDTEAFF.

This clonotype was observed a few times. The chain employs TRBV29-1 and TRBJ2-1; 9 bases match TRBD2. This CDR3 spans 16 amino acids. J gave up 0 bases and V 5 bases, and 8 bases lay outside the gene matches. Germline V CDR1 and CDR2: SQVTM, ANQGSEA. The DNA of the CDR3 is TGCAGCGTTACTCGTAGCGGGAGTGGCTCCTACAATGAGCAGTTCTTC. Amino acid sequence: CSVTRSGSGSYNEQFF.

In this sample, this clonotype turned up a few times. The V call is TRBV29-1, the J call TRBJ2-1; 8 bases line up with TRBD2. The germline V gene encodes CDR1 SQVTM and CDR2 ANQGSEA. J gave up 9 bases and V 1 base, and 5 bases lay outside the gene matches. The CDR3 has 13 residues. The CDR3 DNA sequence: TGCAGCGTTGAAGGGACTAGCCCAGTTGAGCAGTTCTTC. Translating it yields CSVEGTSPVEQFF.

This clonotype occurred many times. This chain uses TRBV5-6 with TRBJ2-7, with TRBD2 identical over 11 bases. Unmatched junction bases numbered 6, after V lost 0 bases and J lost 1 base. The CDR3 runs 17 residues. Germline V gives CDR1 SGHDT, CDR2 YYEEEE. The DNA of the CDR3 is TGTGCCAGCAGCTTGGAAGGTAGCGGGAGGGCATCCTACGAGCAGTACTTC. Its protein is CASSLEGSGRASYEQYF.

The chain uses TRBV4-3 and TRBJ2-5, with D tentatively TRBD2 (6 bases). This CDR3 spans 15 amino acids. Germline V gene data show CDR1 as LGHNA and CDR2 as YSLEER. The V gene lost 4 bases and the J gene lost 1 base, with 13 bases spanning the gap. Written as DNA, the CDR3 is TGCGCCAGCAGCCGGGGGGTCGGGGCCCAAGAGACCCAGTACTTC. It codes for CASSRGVGAQETQYF.

J is TRBJ2-3 and V is TRBV4-3; 7 nucleotides align to TRBD2. This CDR3 is 16 amino acids long. The junction had 5 bases not matched to a gene; V was cut back by 0 bases and J by 2 bases. Germline CDR1 and CDR2: LGHNA and YSLEER. In DNA, the CDR3 is TGCGCCAGCAGCCAAGAGGGGGGGTTGGTCACAGATACGCAGTATTTT. Translated: CASSQEGGLVTDTQYF.

This chain connects TRBV6-1 to TRBJ2-7, with 10 bases identical to TRBD2. The V gene's germline CDR1 is MNHNS and CDR2 SASEGT. This CDR3 has 15 residues. V was clipped by 5 bases and J by 3 bases; unmatched bases: 7. The CDR3 loop is CASSRTSGAFYEQYF. The CDR3 region has the DNA TGTGCCAGCAGTAGGACTAGCGGAGCATTCTACGAGCAGTACTTC.

The J gene is TRBJ2-3, the V gene TRBV12-3 or TRBV12-4; D might be TRBD1 (5 bases). The length of the CDR3 is 14 residues. Trimming shortened V by 7 bases and J by 5 bases, and 16 bases separated the two germline ends. The DNA for the CDR3 is TGTGCCAGCACCCTAGGGGTCCCGGGAGATACGCAGTATTTT. Protein sequence: CASTLGVPGDTQYF.

This clonotype was seen many times. J is TRBJ1-1 and V is TRBV27; weak D call: TRBD1 (6 bases). The CDR3 totals 14 residues. V was trimmed by 3 bases and J by 1 base, leaving 9 bases between them. Germline assignment: CDR1 MNHEY and CDR2 SMNVEV (reference sequence). The CDR3 protein is CASSFQGRNTEAFF. The CDR3 nucleotides read TGTGCCAGCAGTTTTCAGGGGAGGAACACTGAAGCTTTCTTT.

The chain couples TRBV6-1 to TRBJ1-1, with 8 bases fitting TRBD1. Germline V gene lookup returns CDR1 MNHNS and CDR2 SASEGT. V lost 6 bases and J lost 5; bases outside the gene matches: 5. The CDR3 spans 13 residues. The CDR3 reads CASSRRGQTEAFF. The CDR3 nucleotides read TGTGCCAGCAGCCGCAGGGGGCAAACTGAAGCTTTCTTT.

This clonotype appeared a few times. This chain links TRBV4-3 with TRBJ2-7; D is possibly TRBD1 (5 bases). Germline loops: CDR1 LGHNA, CDR2 YSLEER. The CDR3 runs to 16 residues. V lost 2 bases and J 2 bases, leaving 16 bases between the germline ends. In DNA, the CDR3 is TGCGCCAGCAGCCAACGCTTCGACAGTCCTCCCTACGAGCAGTACTTC. Amino acids: CASSQRFDSPPYEQYF.

Only a few counts were recorded for this clonotype. The chain uses TRBV20-1 and TRBJ2-7, with 7 bases lining up with TRBD2. Germline lookup yields CDR1 DFQATT and CDR2 SNEGSKA (reference sequence). V trimming: 0 bases; J trimming: 2 bases; junction bases outside the gene matches: 1. This CDR3 is built from 13 residues. Written as DNA, the CDR3 is TGCAGTGCTAGAGAGACTAGCCCCTACGAGCAGTACTTC. It yields the protein CSARETSPYEQYF.

Note on this clonotype: A junction boundary mismatches the germline segment, possibly from a read error. V is TRBV7-2 and J is TRBJ2-3, with D possibly matching TRBD2 (6 bases). This CDR3 has 15 amino acids. Germline loops: CDR1 SGHTA, CDR2 FQGNSA. The CDR3 reads CAGSLFGRRSDTQYF. In DNA, the CDR3 is TGTGCCGGCAGCTTATTCGGGAGACGCTCAGATACGCAGTATTTT. The variable domain in full, with the rest retrieved from reference TRBV7-2 and TRBJ2-3, is GAGVSQSPSNKVTEKGKDVELRCDPISGHTALYWYRQSLGQGLEFLIYFQGNSAPDKSGLPSDRFSAERTGGSVSTLTIQRTQQEDSAVYLCAGSLFGRRSDTQYFGPGTRLTVL.

This clonotype was recorded many times. The chain uses TRBV7-8 and TRBJ1-2; 12 bases map to TRBD1. CDR3 size: 16 residues. After removal of 5 bases from V and 4 bases from J, the junction contained 8 bases not matched to a gene. CDR1 is SGHVS, CDR2 FQNEAQ, per germline. DNA for the CDR3: TGTGCCAGCAGCGTGGGGACAGGGGGCGCTTTCTATGGCTACACCTTC. Protein product: CASSVGTGGAFYGYTF.

This clonotype was seen at least ten times. This chain links TRBV12-3 or TRBV12-4 with TRBJ2-1; 10 bases map to TRBD2. The CDR3 extends over 18 amino acids. Trimming took 7 bases from V and 3 from J; bases not matched to a gene: 15. CDR3 DNA: TGTGCCAGCACCTCCGGGACTAGCGTCAAACCCCTCTACAATGAGCAGTTCTTC. Encoded protein: CASTSGTSVKPLYNEQFF.

There are a few counts of this clonotype. The chain uses TRBV20-1 and TRBJ2-1; 12 bases are shared with TRBD2. CDR3 length: 20 amino acids. The ends lost 4 bases at V and 2 bases at J; junction bases unmatched: 18. Germline V gene data show CDR1 as DFQATT and CDR2 as SNEGSKA (reference sequence). The CDR3 nucleotides read TGCAGTGCTACCGGGTGGGCTAGCGGGAGGGCCAGGGTAACCTACAATGAGCAGTTCTTC. Translation: CSATGWASGRARVTYNEQFF.

This clonotype was picked up a small number of times. The chain carries TRBV4-3 and TRBJ2-1; TRBD2 aligns across 9 bases. The CDR3 runs 16 residues. The V gene's germline CDR1 is LGHNA and CDR2 YSLEER. V lost 5 bases, J lost 4 bases, and 9 bases stayed unmatched. The CDR3 DNA is TGCGCCAGCAGCTCCCTTTTACTAGCGGGTTACAATGAGCAGTTCTTC. Amino acids: CASSSLLLAGYNEQFF.

The gene calls are TRBV7-6 and TRBJ2-1; 7 bases match TRBD1. This CDR3 comprises 15 residues. Germline V lookup: CDR1 SGHVS, CDR2 FNYEAQ. Trimming took 2 bases from V and 9 from J; bases not matched to a gene: 10. This CDR3 is CASSLLTGLTGEQFF. For the CDR3, the DNA is TGTGCCAGCAGCTTATTGACAGGGCTAACCGGTGAGCAGTTCTTC.

This clonotype came up a few times. This chain uses TRBV11-1 with TRBJ2-1; 9 bases are shared with TRBD2. The CDR3 runs 21 residues. V gave up 2 bases and J gave up 4 bases; unmatched junction bases: 21. Germline CDR1 and CDR2: SGHAT and FQDESV (reference sequence). The CDR3 here is CASSLHPPLPGTSSGYNEQFF. CDR3 in DNA: TGTGCCAGCAGCTTACACCCCCCCTTACCCGGGACTAGCTCGGGTTACAATGAGCAGTTCTTC.

This clonotype has at least ten counts. This chain links TRBV7-2 with TRBJ2-5; the match to TRBD2 covers 14 bases. The trim removed 5 bases at V and 3 bases at J, leaving 5 bases unmatched. The CDR3 has 16 amino acids. Germline CDR1 and CDR2: SGHTA and FQGNSA. CDR3 amino acids: CASSRGLAGGEETQYF. The CDR3 DNA reads TGTGCCAGCAGCCGAGGACTAGCGGGAGGTGAAGAGACCCAGTACTTC.